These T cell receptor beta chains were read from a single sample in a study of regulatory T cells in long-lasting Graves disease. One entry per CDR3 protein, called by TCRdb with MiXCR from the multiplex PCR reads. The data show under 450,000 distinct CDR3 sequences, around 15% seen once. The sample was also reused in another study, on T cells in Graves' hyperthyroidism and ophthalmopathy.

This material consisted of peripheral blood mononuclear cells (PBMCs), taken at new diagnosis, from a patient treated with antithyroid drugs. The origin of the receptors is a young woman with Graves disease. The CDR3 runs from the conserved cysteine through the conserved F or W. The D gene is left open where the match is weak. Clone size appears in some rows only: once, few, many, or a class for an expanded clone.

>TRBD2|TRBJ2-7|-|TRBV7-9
CASGLAGSYEQYF
TGTGCCAGCGGACTAGCGGGGTCCTACGAGCAGTACTTC
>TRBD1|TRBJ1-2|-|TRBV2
CASSELRQGRGYTF
TGTGCCAGCAGTGAACTAAGACAGGGTCGCGGCTACACCTTC
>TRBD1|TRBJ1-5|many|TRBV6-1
CASTGQGYSNQPQHF
TGTGCCAGCACCGGACAGGGATATAGCAATCAGCCCCAGCATTTT
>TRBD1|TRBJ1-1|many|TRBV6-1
CASGTGGTEAFF
TGTGCCAGCGGCACAGGGGGCACTGAAGCTTTCTTT
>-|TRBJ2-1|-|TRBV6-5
CASSYGVSPYNEQFF
TGTGCCAGCAGTTACGGGGTCAGCCCCTACAATGAGCAGTTCTTC
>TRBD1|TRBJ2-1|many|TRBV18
CASSPTGQAAYNEQFF
TGTGCCAGCTCACCCACGGGACAGGCGGCGTACAATGAGCAGTTCTTC
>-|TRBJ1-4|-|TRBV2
CASTPIGTISEKLFF
TGTGCCAGCACTCCAATCGGGACGATATCTGAAAAACTGTTTTTT
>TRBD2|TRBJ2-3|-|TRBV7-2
CASSASRGASDTQYF
TGTGCCAGCAGCGCCTCGCGGGGGGCCTCCGATACGCAGTATTTT
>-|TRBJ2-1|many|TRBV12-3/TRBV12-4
CASSFRAEQFF
TGTGCCAGCAGTTTTAGGGCTGAGCAGTTCTTC
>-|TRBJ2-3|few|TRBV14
CASSQDLGRGTDTQYF
TGTGCCAGCAGCCAAGATCTCGGCAGGGGCACAGATACGCAGTATTTT
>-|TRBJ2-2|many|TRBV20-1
CSARGGTNTGELFF
TGCAGTGCTAGAGGGGGGACCAACACCGGGGAGCTGTTTTTT
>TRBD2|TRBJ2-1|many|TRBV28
CASSFIAGVSNEQFF
TGTGCCAGCAGTTTTATAGCGGGAGTCTCCAATGAGCAGTTCTTC
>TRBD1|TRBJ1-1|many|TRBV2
CASSGDRGNTEAFF
TGTGCCAGCAGTGGGGACAGGGGGAACACTGAAGCTTTCTTT
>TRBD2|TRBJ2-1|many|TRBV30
CAWTSGYNEQFF
TGTGCCTGGACTAGCGGATACAATGAGCAGTTCTTC
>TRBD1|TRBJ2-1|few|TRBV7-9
CASSSPTDRAEDEQFF
TGTGCCAGCAGCTCCCCTACGGACAGGGCGGAGGATGAGCAGTTCTTC
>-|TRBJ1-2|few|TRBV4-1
CASSQISGDGYTF
TGCGCCAGCAGCCAGATATCAGGGGATGGCTACACCTTC
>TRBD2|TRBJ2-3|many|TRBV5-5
CASSLTSGRAVDTQYF
TGTGCCAGCAGCTTGACTAGCGGGAGGGCCGTAGATACGCAGTATTTT
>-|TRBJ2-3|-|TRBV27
CASSSHNPNTQYF
TGTGCCAGCAGTTCCCACAACCCGAATACGCAGTATTTT
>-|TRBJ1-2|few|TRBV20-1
CSPGSSYTF
TGCAGCCCGGGCAGCAGCTACACCTTC
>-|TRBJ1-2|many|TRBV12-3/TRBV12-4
CASSLGQKYGYTF
TGTGCCAGCAGTTTAGGGCAGAAGTATGGCTACACCTTC
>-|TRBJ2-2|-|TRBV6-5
CASSYSYRVLDTGELFF
TGTGCCAGCAGTTACTCGTACAGGGTACTCGACACCGGGGAGCTGTTTTTT
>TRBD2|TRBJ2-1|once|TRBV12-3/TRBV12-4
CASSSLPGLAGDEQFF
TGTGCCAGCAGTTCGCTCCCGGGACTAGCGGGAGACGAGCAGTTCTTC
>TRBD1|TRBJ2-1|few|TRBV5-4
CASSSTGSDNEQFF
TGTGCCAGCAGCTCGACAGGGTCGGACAATGAGCAGTTCTTC
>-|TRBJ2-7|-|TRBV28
CASMGGGAGTYEQYF
TGTGCCAGCATGGGGGGCGGGGCGGGGACCTACGAGCAGTACTTC
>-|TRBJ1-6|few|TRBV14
CASSQAQYNSPLHF
TGTGCCAGCAGCCAAGCCCAATATAATTCACCCCTCCACTTT
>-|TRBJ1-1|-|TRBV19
CASSITGANTEAFF
TGTGCCAGTAGCATCACAGGCGCTAACACTGAAGCTTTCTTT
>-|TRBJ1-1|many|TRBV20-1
CSARGLMAEMKAFF
TGCAGTGCTAGAGGTTTGATGGCGGAGATGAAGGCTTTCTTT
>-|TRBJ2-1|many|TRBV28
CASSGPPADNEQFF
TGTGCCAGCAGCGGCCCACCCGCGGACAATGAGCAGTTCTTC
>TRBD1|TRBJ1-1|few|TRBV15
CATGRDRVLAFF
TGTGCCACCGGCCGGGACAGGGTCCTAGCTTTCTTT
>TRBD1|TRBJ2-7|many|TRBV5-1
CASSLRTGGNEQYF
TGCGCCAGCAGCCTTCGGACAGGGGGCAACGAGCAGTACTTC
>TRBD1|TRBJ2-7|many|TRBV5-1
CASSPGQPYEQYF
TGCGCCAGCAGCCCGGGACAGCCGTACGAGCAGTACTTC
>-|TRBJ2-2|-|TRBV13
CASSLWGANTGELFF
TGTGCCAGCAGCTTATGGGGAGCGAACACCGGGGAGCTGTTTTTT
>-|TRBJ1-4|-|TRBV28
CASSPRGGRQREKLFF
TGTGCCAGCAGTCCGAGGGGGGGACGACAGCGTGAAAAACTGTTTTTT
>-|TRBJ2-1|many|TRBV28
CASRVGNNEQFF
TGTGCCAGCAGGGTGGGCAACAATGAGCAGTTCTTC
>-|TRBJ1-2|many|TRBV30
CLLDLGGGGGYTF
TGTCTCCTAGATCTCGGTGGCGGAGGTGGCTACACCTTC
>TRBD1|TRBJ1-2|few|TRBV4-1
CASSQEVRGATKYGYTF
TGCGCCAGCAGCCAAGAGGTCAGGGGGGCTACGAAGTATGGCTACACCTTC
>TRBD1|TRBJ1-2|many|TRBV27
CATGQGVGGYTF
TGTGCCACGGGACAGGGGGTGGGTGGCTACACCTTC
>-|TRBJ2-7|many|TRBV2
CASSEGNEQYF
TGTGCCAGCAGCGAGGGCAACGAGCAGTACTTC
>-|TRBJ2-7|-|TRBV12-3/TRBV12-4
CASSTRTENYEQYF
TGTGCCAGCAGTACCAGGACAGAAAACTACGAGCAGTACTTC
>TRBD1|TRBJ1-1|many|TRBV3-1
CASTRTGRTEAFF
TGTGCCAGCACGCGGACAGGGAGGACTGAAGCTTTCTTT
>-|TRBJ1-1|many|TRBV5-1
CASSLDGNPNTEAFF
TGCGCCAGCAGCCTGGACGGCAATCCGAACACTGAAGCTTTCTTT
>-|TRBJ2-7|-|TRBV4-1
CASSQLTGRGLEQYF
TGCGCCAGCAGCCAACTGACAGGGAGGGGCCTCGAGCAGTACTTC
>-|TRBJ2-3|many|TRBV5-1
CASSFLALRDGTDTQYF
TGCGCCAGCAGCTTCCTAGCGTTACGGGATGGCACAGATACGCAGTATTTT
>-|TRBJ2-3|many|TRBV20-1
CSARDRLALDTQYF
TGCAGTGCTAGAGATAGGCTAGCTCTAGATACGCAGTATTTT
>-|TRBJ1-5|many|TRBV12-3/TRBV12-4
CASRSTGHSNQPQHF
TGTGCCAGCAGGTCCACAGGACATAGCAATCAGCCCCAGCATTTT
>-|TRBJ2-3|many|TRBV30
CAWRRGTPDDTQYF
TGTGCCTGGAGAAGGGGCACCCCGGATGATACGCAGTATTTT
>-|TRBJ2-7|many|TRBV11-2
CASSSLSREQYF
TGTGCCAGCAGCTCACTTTCCAGGGAGCAGTACTTC
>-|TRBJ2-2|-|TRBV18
CASSPGATGELFF
TGTGCCAGCTCACCAGGGGCTACCGGGGAGCTGTTTTTT
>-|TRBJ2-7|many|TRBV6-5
CASSYREPSYEQYF
TGTGCCAGCAGCTACAGGGAGCCCTCCTACGAGCAGTACTTC
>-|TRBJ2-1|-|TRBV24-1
CATGGPGPYNEQFF
TGTGCCACCGGAGGGCCCGGGCCCTACAATGAGCAGTTCTTC
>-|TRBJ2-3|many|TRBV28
CASRRMLVDTQYF
TGTGCCAGCAGACGGATGTTGGTGGATACGCAGTATTTT
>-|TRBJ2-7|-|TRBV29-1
CSAGRGSSYEQYF
TGCAGCGCGGGGCGGGGCAGCTCCTACGAGCAGTACTTC
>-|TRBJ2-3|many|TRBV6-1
CASSATMGPGDTQYF
TGTGCCAGCAGCGCGACAATGGGGCCGGGAGATACGCAGTATTTT
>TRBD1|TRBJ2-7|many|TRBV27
CASSWTGGAYEQYF
TGTGCCAGCAGTTGGACAGGGGGAGCCTACGAGCAGTACTTC
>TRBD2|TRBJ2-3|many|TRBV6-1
CASSEARTRRYEGTDTQYF
TGTGCCAGCAGTGAAGCTCGGACTAGGCGGTACGAGGGCACAGATACGCAGTATTTT
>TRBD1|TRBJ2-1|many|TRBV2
CASSEARTGGNEQFF
TGTGCCAGCAGTGAAGCGCGGACAGGGGGTAATGAGCAGTTCTTC
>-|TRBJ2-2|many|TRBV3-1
CASSQEETANTGELFF
TGTGCCAGCAGCCAAGAAGAGACAGCGAACACCGGGGAGCTGTTTTTT
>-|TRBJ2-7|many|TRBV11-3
CASSRGQSSYEQYF
TGTGCCAGCAGCCGTGGACAGTCCTCCTACGAGCAGTACTTC
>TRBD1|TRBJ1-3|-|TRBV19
CASEDPGQGNTIYF
TGTGCCAGTGAAGATCCGGGACAGGGAAACACCATATATTTT